This TCR beta chain was captured by sequencing in a study of cytomegalovirus exposure and HLA in healthy donors. CDR1 SGDLS and CDR2 YYNGEE come from the germline V gene. The length of the CDR3 is 16 residues. V shed 6 bases and J 1 base; nucleotides not matched to a gene: 7. Primers: 60 Vbeta forward and 13 Jbeta reverse. Sequenced by immunoSEQ multiplex PCR; TCRdb stores in-frame clones only, minus some. In the table there are about 190,000 clones, 70% to 85% of which are singletons. Study results and caveats: Highly shared sequence variants in one cluster were likely a sequencing artifact. The authors enumerated 150 to 200 TCR beta chains as linked to cytomegalovirus. Another analysis was done later, and it associated approximately 15,000 TCR beta sequences with HLA alleles at 0.05 false discovery rate.

As concerns this clone: The antigen remains unidentified.

Sequenced input: PBMCs. This rearrangement joins TRBV9 to TRBJ2-3; 11 nucleotides agree with TRBD2. The sequence was collected from a man in his forties in good health and CMV-seropositive. CDR3 in amino acids: CASTLEGLAGTDTQYF. In DNA form, the CDR3 reads TGTGCCAGCACCCTCGAGGGACTAGCGGGCACAGATACGCAGTATTTT.